These T cell receptor beta chains were read from a single sample in a study of CD8 T cells in Susac syndrome. TCRdb redid the calling of the immunoSEQ multiplex PCR reads with MiXCR, one entry per CDR3 protein. The sample records 400,000 to 550,000 distinct CDR3 sequences, approximately 85% being singletons. Sequenced input: CD8+ T cells from PBMCs. The receptor source for this set is a human donor with multiple sclerosis. The CDR3 runs from the conserved cysteine through the conserved F or W. Each record gives: CDR3 DNA, CDR3 protein, D gene, J gene, CDR3 length, V gene, clone size. A D gene is named only where the DNA matches it firmly. Clone size is given for some rows only: seen once, a few or many times, or a class if the clone is expanded.

TGTGCCAGCACCATGACTCCAGACCACGACCAGTTCTTC CASTMTPDHDQFF - TRBJ2-1 13 TRBV28 -
TGTGCCAGCAGGACAGGGGAGGGCGGGGAGCTGTTTTTT CASRTGEGGELFF - TRBJ2-2 13 TRBV5-6 once
TGTGCCAGTACCCCAAGGGGGACCTACGAGCAGTACTTC CASTPRGTYEQYF - TRBJ2-7 13 TRBV19 -
TGTGCCAGCAGTGAAGGGAACAGGGTTTACAATGAGCAGTTCTTC CASSEGNRVYNEQFF - TRBJ2-1 15 TRBV25-1 -
TGTGCCAGCAGTTACTCATTCCTGTATAGCAATCAGCCCCAGCATTTT CASSYSFLYSNQPQHF - TRBJ1-5 16 TRBV6-5 few
TGTGCCAGCAGTGAAGGGTTTGGCAATGAGCAGTTCTTC CASSEGFGNEQFF - TRBJ2-1 13 TRBV2 -
TGTGCCACCGAGCCGGGACTTGGTTACTACAATGAGCAGTTCTTC CATEPGLGYYNEQFF - TRBJ2-1 15 TRBV6-1 -
TGCGCCAGCAGCTCAGGACTAGCGGGACGTAACCAAGAGACCCAGTACTTC CASSSGLAGRNQETQYF TRBD2 TRBJ2-5 17 TRBV5-1 -
TGTGCCAGCAGCTTAGATCCGATTTACGAGCAGTACTTC CASSLDPIYEQYF - TRBJ2-7 13 TRBV7-9 -
TGTGCCAGCAGCGACTATACACAGGGGGCCAGCCCCACAGATACGCAGTATTTT CASSDYTQGASPTDTQYF TRBD1 TRBJ2-3 18 TRBV9 -
TGCAGCGTTGTGACAGTGGATACCTACGAGCAGTACTTC CSVVTVDTYEQYF - TRBJ2-7 13 TRBV29-1 -
TGCGCCAGCAGCCTCGAACCGGACAGCCTTACGGGCTATGGCTACACCTTC CASSLEPDSLTGYGYTF - TRBJ1-2 17 TRBV4-1 -
TGTGCCAGCAATGGACAGACCGGGGAGCTGTTTTTT CASNGQTGELFF - TRBJ2-2 12 TRBV2 -
TGTGCCAGCAGTTTTCTGGACCTACCATACAATGAGCAGTTCTTC CASSFLDLPYNEQFF - TRBJ2-1 15 TRBV27 -
- CAHGHRGAVFF - TRBJ2-2 11 TRBV30 -
TGCAGTGCTAGAGACGTGTTTGTAGCGGGAGCGGCCCAAGAGACCCAGTACTTC CSARDVFVAGAAQETQYF TRBD2 TRBJ2-5 18 TRBV20-1 -
TGTGCCAGCAGTCACGGGCCGGGTACTGAAGCTTTCTTT CASSHGPGTEAFF - TRBJ1-1 13 TRBV28 -
TGCGCCAGCAGCTTGGGACTAGCGACACTAATCGGAATGGCGTATGAGCAGTTCTTC CASSLGLATLIGMAYEQFF TRBD2 TRBJ2-1 19 TRBV5-1 -
TGCGCCAGCAGCCAAGATGATGCCACCGGGGAGCTGTTTTTT CASSQDDATGELFF - TRBJ2-2 14 TRBV4-1 once
TGCAGTGCCACAGGGGTACTTAACTATGGCTACACCTTC CSATGVLNYGYTF TRBD1 TRBJ1-2 13 TRBV20-1 -
TGCGCCAGCAGCTTATACCCGCGGGGGGCGGTCTACGAGCAGTACTTC CASSLYPRGAVYEQYF TRBD2 TRBJ2-7 16 TRBV5-1 once
TGTGCCAGCAGTTCCTTAGCGGGAGGGCCCTATGAGCAGTTCTTC CASSSLAGGPYEQFF TRBD2 TRBJ2-1 15 TRBV12-3/TRBV12-4 -
TGCGCCAGCAGCTTGACGGGGGCGGGGTGGACAGATACGCAGTATTTT CASSLTGAGWTDTQYF - TRBJ2-3 16 TRBV5-1 -